Listed below are T cell receptor beta chains from one sample, sequenced in a study of blood T cell repertoires in COVID-19. The method was immunoSEQ multiplex PCR; TCRdb's version includes in-frame clones alone and lacks a portion of them. The sample contains some 150,000 clones, over 80% of which appear only once. Input material: peripheral blood. The receptors were sampled from a woman in her forties or fifties with acute or convalescent COVID-19. Both conserved end residues are part of each CDR3. The D gene is left open where the match is weak. Not every row has a clone size; where given, it reads once, few, many or a size class.

clone size	V gene	J gene	D gene	CDR3 DNA	CDR3 protein
once	TRBV19	TRBJ2-3	-	TGTGCCAGTAGCACGTTAGGACAGTCGGAAGATACGCAGTATTTT	CASSTLGQSEDTQYF
-	TRBV10-1	TRBJ2-3	TRBD2	TGCGCCAGCAGTGAGAATAGCGGGGGGACAGATACGCAGTATTTT	CASSENSGGTDTQYF
-	TRBV9	TRBJ1-3	-	TGTGCCAGCAGCGTAGAGAGCTCTGGAAACACCATATATTTT	CASSVESSGNTIYF
-	TRBV3-1/TRBV3-2	TRBJ1-5	-	TGTGCCAGCAGCCAAGGAAACAGAGGGATAGGTCAGCCCCAGCATTTT	CASSQGNRGIGQPQHF
-	TRBV19	TRBJ1-2	TRBD1	TGTGCCAGTAGTGACAGGGTTTACGGCTACACCTTC	CASSDRVYGYTF
-	TRBV5-1	TRBJ1-1	-	TGCGCCAGCCTGGGTCGGGAGGGAACTGAAGCTTTCTTT	CASLGREGTEAFF
-	TRBV15	TRBJ1-2	TRBD1	TGTGCCACCAGCAGAGGAGGGACAGGGGCTAACTATGGCTACACCTTC	CATSRGGTGANYGYTF
-	TRBV6-1	TRBJ1-2	TRBD1	TGTGCCAGCAGTGAACCAGGGGGATATGGCTACACCTTC	CASSEPGGYGYTF
-	TRBV19	TRBJ1-3	-	TGTGCCAGTAGTATTTCCATGGAGAACACCATATATTTT	CASSISMENTIYF
-	TRBV11-3	TRBJ2-3	TRBD2	TGTGCCAGCAGCTCAGCGGGGGGCCGGGGAGATACGCAGTATTTT	CASSSAGGRGDTQYF
-	TRBV11-2	TRBJ1-5	TRBD1	TGTGCCAGCAGCCGCAGGGGGGCGACGGGTCAGCCCCAGCATTTT	CASSRRGATGQPQHF
-	TRBV11-3	TRBJ2-7	TRBD1	TGTGCCAGCAGCTTAGATCTAGGACAGGGCTCCTACGAGCAGTACTTC	CASSLDLGQGSYEQYF
once	TRBV27	TRBJ2-7	TRBD1	TGTGCCAGCAGTTTATTGGGGGACAGGGTCTACGAGCAGTACTTC	CASSLLGDRVYEQYF
once	TRBV27	TRBJ1-5	-	TGTGCCAGCGCCCAAGGACAGAATCAGCCCCAGCATTTT	CASAQGQNQPQHF
-	TRBV18	TRBJ2-5	-	TGTGCCAGCTCACCTTTCGTAGATCAAGAGACCCAGTACTTC	CASSPFVDQETQYF
-	TRBV25-1	TRBJ2-7	-	TGTGCCAGCAAATCCCCGACAGCTTCCTACGAGCAGTACTTC	CASKSPTASYEQYF
-	TRBV6-5	TRBJ2-1	TRBD2	TGTGCCAGCAGTTACTCGAACGGGGGGGCTGACAATGAGCAGTTCTTC	CASSYSNGGADNEQFF
-	TRBV28	TRBJ2-3	TRBD2	TGTGCCAGCAGTTTGGCGAGGGGACTAGCCGGAGATACGCAGTATTTT	CASSLARGLAGDTQYF
-	TRBV18	TRBJ2-3	-	TGTGCCAGCTCACCCACTCAGGGGGGAGATACGCAGTATTTT	CASSPTQGGDTQYF
-	TRBV10-1	TRBJ2-1	TRBD2	TGCGCCAGCAGTGAAGACGGGACTAGCGGGAGGGGGATTACTAGGGAGCAGTTCTTC	CASSEDGTSGRGITREQFF
few	TRBV2	TRBJ1-1	-	TGTGCCACGGGAGCAGCCTCTGAAGCTTTCTTT	CATGAASEAFF
-	TRBV4-2	TRBJ1-5	TRBD1	TGTGCCAGCAGCCAATACGACCCCAGGACAGGGGGTCAGCCCCAGCATTTT	CASSQYDPRTGGQPQHF
-	TRBV19	TRBJ2-2	TRBD1	TGTGCCAGTAGGGGGACAGGGAGGAACACCGGGGAGCTGTTTTTT	CASRGTGRNTGELFF
-	TRBV4-2	TRBJ2-1	-	TGTGCCAGCAGCCAAGAGAAGCAATACAATGAGCAGTTCTTC	CASSQEKQYNEQFF
-	TRBV7-9	TRBJ1-6	-	TGTGCCAGCAGCTTAGTAGCGGATTCACCCCTCCACTTT	CASSLVADSPLHF
-	TRBV19	TRBJ1-1	TRBD1	TGTGCCAGTAGCTCGCTACAGGGGCCAGCTTTCTTT	CASSSLQGPAFF
-	TRBV6-5	TRBJ2-7	TRBD2	TGTGCCAGCAGAACTAGCGGGATCTACGAGCAGTACTTC	CASRTSGIYEQYF
once	TRBV10-3	TRBJ1-5	TRBD1	TGTGCCATCAGTGCGGGGGACAGGGGACGTAATCAGCCCCAGCATTTT	CAISAGDRGRNQPQHF
-	TRBV11-3	TRBJ2-2	TRBD2	TGTGCCAGCAGCCTTACTAGCGCCCTCACCGGGGAGCTGTTTTTT	CASSLTSALTGELFF
once	TRBV5-1	TRBJ1-6	TRBD1	TGCGCCAGCAGCCCACAGGGGTATAATTCACCCCTCCACTTT	CASSPQGYNSPLHF
-	TRBV5-1	TRBJ2-1	TRBD2	TGCGCCAGCGGCTGGACTAGCGGGGGGGTATTTTACAATGAGCAGTTCTTC	CASGWTSGGVFYNEQFF
-	TRBV12-3/TRBV12-4	TRBJ2-3	TRBD2	TGTGCCAGTAAAGCGGGGAGCACAGATACGCAGTATTTT	CASKAGSTDTQYF
-	TRBV9	TRBJ1-2	-	-	CASSVAVGFGPGAF
-	TRBV19	TRBJ2-1	-	TGTGCCACTAAACCTAACAATGAGCAGTTCTTC	CATKPNNEQFF
-	TRBV7-3	TRBJ2-3	TRBD2	TGTGCCAGCAGCGCACTAGCGGGGGGTACAGATACGCAGTATTTT	CASSALAGGTDTQYF
-	TRBV10-3	TRBJ2-1	TRBD2	TGTGCCATCAGTGAGCTTACTAGCGGGACCTACAATGAGCAGTTCTTC	CAISELTSGTYNEQFF
-	TRBV4-1	TRBJ1-2	TRBD1	TGCGCCAGCAGCCAGTCTCCTTACAGGGGGCAAGGGTATGGCTACACCTTC	CASSQSPYRGQGYGYTF
-	TRBV15	TRBJ2-1	-	TGTGCCACCAGCAGAGAGGGGGGTCGGTGGAATGAGCAGTTCTTC	CATSREGGRWNEQFF
-	TRBV11-2	TRBJ1-1	-	TGTGCCAGCAGGTACGGGGGGGGGACTGAAGCTTTCTTT	CASRYGGGTEAFF
-	TRBV6-1	TRBJ2-7	TRBD1	TGTGCCAGCAGTGAAGCCACAGGGGGCCCCAGGATTACCTACGAGCAGTACTTC	CASSEATGGPRITYEQYF
once	TRBV4-1	TRBJ1-2	TRBD1	TGCGCCAGCAGCCAAGATGGGGCACAGGGGTTCTATGGCTACACCTTC	CASSQDGAQGFYGYTF
-	TRBV7-2	TRBJ1-1	-	TGTGCCAGCAGCTCCCCTGGGGGGGACACTGAAGCTTTCTTT	CASSSPGGDTEAFF
few	TRBV10-1	TRBJ2-7	TRBD2	TGCGCCAGCAGTACTAGCGGTCTTACCTACGAGCAGTACTTC	CASSTSGLTYEQYF
-	TRBV11-1	TRBJ1-2	TRBD1	TGTGCCAGCAGCTTATTCGGGGAACAGGGGAACTATGGCTACACCTTC	CASSLFGEQGNYGYTF